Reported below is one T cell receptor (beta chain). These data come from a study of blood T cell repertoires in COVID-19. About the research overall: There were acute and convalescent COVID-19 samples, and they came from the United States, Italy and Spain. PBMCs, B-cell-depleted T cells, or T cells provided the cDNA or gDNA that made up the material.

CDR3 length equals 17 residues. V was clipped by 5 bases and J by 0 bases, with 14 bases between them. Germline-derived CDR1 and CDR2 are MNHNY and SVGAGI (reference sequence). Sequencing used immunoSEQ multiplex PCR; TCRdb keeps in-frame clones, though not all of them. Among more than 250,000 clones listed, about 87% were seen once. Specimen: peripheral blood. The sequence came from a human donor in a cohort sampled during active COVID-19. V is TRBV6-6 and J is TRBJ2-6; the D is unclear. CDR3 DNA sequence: TGTGCCAGCAGTCCGAGGCTTTCAAGCTCTGGGGCCAACGTCCTGACTTTC. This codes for CASSPRLSSSGANVLTF.